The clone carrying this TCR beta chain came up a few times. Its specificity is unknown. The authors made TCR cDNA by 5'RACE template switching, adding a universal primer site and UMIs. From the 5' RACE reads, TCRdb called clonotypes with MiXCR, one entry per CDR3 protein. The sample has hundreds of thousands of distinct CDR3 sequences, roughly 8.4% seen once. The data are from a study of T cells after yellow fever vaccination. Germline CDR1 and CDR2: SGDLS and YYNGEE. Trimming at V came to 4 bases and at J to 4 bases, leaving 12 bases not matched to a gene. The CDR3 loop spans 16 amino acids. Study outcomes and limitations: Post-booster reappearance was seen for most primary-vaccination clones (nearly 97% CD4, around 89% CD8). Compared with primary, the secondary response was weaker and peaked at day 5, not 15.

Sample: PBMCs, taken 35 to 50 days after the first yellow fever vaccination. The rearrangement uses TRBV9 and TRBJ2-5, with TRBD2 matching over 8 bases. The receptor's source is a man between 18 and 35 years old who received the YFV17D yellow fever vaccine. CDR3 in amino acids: CASSPTPGTSGETQYF. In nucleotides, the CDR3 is TGTGCCAGCAGCCCCACCCCCGGTACTAGCGGAGAGACCCAGTACTTC. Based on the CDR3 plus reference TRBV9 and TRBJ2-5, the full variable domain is DSGVTQTPKHLITATGQRVTLRCSPRSGDLSVYWYQQSLDQGLQFLIQYYNGEERAKGNILERFSAQQFPDLHSELNLSSLELGDSALYFCASSPTPGTSGETQYFGPGTRLLVL.